A selection of T cell receptor beta chains follows, all from one sample in a study of Ad26.COV2.S vaccination and SARS-CoV-2 variants. Some clones are missing from TCRdb's copy, which holds only in-frame ones; the method was immunoSEQ multiplex PCR. The repertoire holds about 280,000 clones, with around 87% as singletons. Sequencing was performed on peripheral blood, taken in a trial of Ad26.COV2.S vaccine versus placebo. Receptor source: a person aged 18-60 years who received the Ad26.COV2.S COVID-19 vaccine or a placebo. CDR3s include the opening cysteine and the closing phenylalanine or tryptophan. A D gene is named only where the DNA matches it firmly. Clone size is stated in some rows and not others, as once, few, many or a class when expanded.

>NA|TRBJ2-1|TRBV12-5|NA
CASGTFSGDEQFF
TGTGCTAGTGGTACCTTTTCCGGAGATGAGCAGTTCTTC
>NA|TRBJ2-3|TRBV6-6|NA
CASRNQDTDTQYF
TGTGCCAGCAGAAATCAGGACACAGATACGCAGTATTTT
>once|TRBJ2-4|TRBV19|TRBD1
CASSRTGSELLAKNIQYF
TGTGCCAGTAGTAGGACAGGGTCCGAACTTCTAGCCAAAAACATTCAGTACTTC
>NA|TRBJ2-7|TRBV7-2|TRBD1
CASSWDRGSYEQYF
TGTGCCAGCAGCTGGGACAGGGGATCCTACGAGCAGTACTTC
>once|TRBJ2-7|TRBV10-3|NA
CAISLDYPYEQYF
TGTGCCATCAGCCTGGACTATCCGTACGAGCAGTACTTC
>NA|TRBJ2-7|TRBV6-2/TRBV6-3|NA
CASSTYVGGRYEQYF
TGTGCCAGCAGCACCTATGTGGGAGGCCGCTACGAGCAGTACTTC
>NA|TRBJ1-1|TRBV10-3|NA
CAISEQGGTEAFF
TGTGCCATCAGTGAGCAGGGAGGAACTGAAGCTTTCTTT
>NA|TRBJ1-3|TRBV18|NA
CASSTTFTGDSGNTIYF
TGTGCCAGCTCAACGACCTTCACGGGAGACTCTGGAAACACCATATATTTT
>NA|TRBJ2-5|TRBV9|NA
CASSPSGGETQYF
TGTGCCAGCAGCCCAAGTGGGGGGGAGACCCAGTACTTC
>once|TRBJ2-4|TRBV3-1/TRBV3-2|TRBD1
CASSLGQLGNIQYF
TGTGCCAGCAGCCTGGGACAGTTAGGAAACATTCAGTACTTC
>NA|TRBJ2-2|TRBV10-2|TRBD2
CASRTSGSPGELFF
TGCGCCAGCAGGACTAGCGGGAGCCCCGGGGAGCTGTTTTTT
>NA|TRBJ2-3|TRBV11-2|TRBD2
CASSLLAGPGTDTQYF
TGTGCCAGCAGCCTACTAGCGGGACCAGGCACAGATACGCAGTATTTT
>NA|TRBJ2-5|TRBV2|TRBD2
CASRGLAGVIQETQYF
TGTGCCAGCAGGGGACTAGCGGGGGTCATCCAAGAGACCCAGTACTTC
>NA|TRBJ1-5|TRBV19|TRBD1
CASSIRDRYQPQHF
TGTGCCAGTAGTATACGGGACAGGTATCAGCCCCAGCATTTT
>NA|TRBJ1-2|TRBV5-5|NA
CASSLGQLTNYGYTF
TGTGCCAGCAGCTTGGGACAGCTAACTAACTATGGCTACACCTTC
>NA|TRBJ1-2|TRBV16|NA
CASSQSVTQGSYTF
TGTGCCAGCAGCCAATCCGTAACCCAAGGGAGCTACACCTTC
>NA|TRBJ2-5|TRBV3-1/TRBV3-2|TRBD1
CASSQVSGRGFGETQYF
TGTGCCAGCAGCCAAGTTTCAGGCAGGGGGTTCGGGGAGACCCAGTACTTC
>NA|TRBJ2-1|TRBV6-5|NA
CASSRDGGYNEQFF
TGTGCCAGCAGCCGCGACGGGGGATACAATGAGCAGTTCTTC
>NA|TRBJ2-1|TRBV15|NA
CATSRARVRKNEQFF
TGTGCCACCAGCAGAGCCCGTGTTAGAAAAAATGAGCAGTTCTTC
>once|TRBJ2-7|TRBV6-6|TRBD2
CASSVSGTSYEQYF
TGTGCCAGCAGCGTTAGCGGGACCTCCTACGAGCAGTACTTC
>NA|TRBJ2-5|TRBV7-9|TRBD1
CASSSGTGGWNKGETQYF
TGTGCCAGCAGCTCCGGGACAGGGGGTTGGAATAAGGGAGAGACCCAGTACTTC